The 19 T cell receptor beta chains in this list originate from one sample, sequenced in a study of CD8 T cells in ankylosing spondylitis (dated by TCRdb to between 2016 and 2019). The library came from 5' RACE. Sequencing instrument: Illumina HiSeq 2500. TCRdb passed the public sequencing reads through fastp at Q25 and MiXCR, retaining productive beta sequences. Rows with one shared CDR3 protein collapse into an entry with the most common genes and DNA. This sample gives approximately 290,000 distinct CDR3 sequences in total; roughly 20% of them show up just once. 3.5% to 4.5% of the sample goes to the ten largest clones. What was sequenced was blood, either unsorted or a sorted T cell fraction (not recorded which). All receptors derive from a female donor with ankylosing spondylitis or in good health (not recorded which).

This clonotype showed up just a few times. This sequence joins TRBV12-3 or TRBV12-4 and TRBJ2-7; D is tentatively TRBD1 or TRBD2 (5 bases each). The length of the CDR3 is 13 residues. V was cut by 2 bases and J by 6 bases, with 11 bases left in between. The CDR3 DNA reads as TGTGCCAGCAGTTTAATTGAGGGGACCGAGCAGTACTTC. As protein: CASSLIEGTEQYF.

In this sample, this clonotype turned up many times. The chain carries TRBV20-1 and TRBJ2-7; 15 bases align to TRBD2. The CDR3 length is 15 residues. Germline V gene sequence: CDR1 DFQATT, CDR2 SNEGSKA (reference sequence). Trimming removed 5 bases from V and 7 bases from J; junction bases left unmatched: 9. Here the CDR3 DNA reads TGCAGTGCTCCCCCCCCGGGACTAGCGGGAGGAGAGCAGTACTTC. It codes for CSAPPPGLAGGEQYF.

The V gene is TRBV27, the J gene TRBJ2-7, with unresolved D. CDR3 size: 16 residues. Trimming pared 11 bases from V and 3 bases from J, leaving 26 bases between. Germline-derived CDR1 and CDR2 are MNHEY and SMNVEV (reference sequence). The DNA for the CDR3 is TGTGCCGCCGTATCACCTGAATTGGGGATGGGCTACGAGCAGTACTTC. It yields the protein CAAVSPELGMGYEQYF.

The gene calls are TRBV20-1 and TRBJ2-1; 7 bases fit TRBD2. The CDR3 covers 16 residues. The V gene's germline CDR1 is DFQATT and CDR2 SNEGSKA (reference sequence). After removal of 2 bases from V and 1 base from J, the junction contained 8 bases not matched to a gene. The CDR3 DNA is TGCAGTGCTAGATTTCCTAGCGGCAGGTCCTACAATGAGCAGTTCTTC. Translation: CSARFPSGRSYNEQFF.

This chain uses TRBV6-2 or TRBV6-3 with TRBJ2-7; D unresolved. CDR1 and CDR2 from the germline V gene are MNHEY and SVGEGT. This CDR3 spans 13 amino acids. V lost 6 bases and J 0 bases, leaving 9 bases between the germline ends. DNA for the CDR3: TGTGCCAGCAGGCTGATGAGCTCCTACGAGCAGTACTTC. This gives the protein CASRLMSSYEQYF.

There are a few counts of this clonotype. The chain employs TRBV5-1 and TRBJ2-7; perhaps TRBD1 as D (5 bases). With 2 bases removed from V and 6 bases from J, the gap between germline ends came to 18 bases. This CDR3 is 15 amino acids long. The germline V gene encodes CDR1 SGHRS and CDR2 YFSETQ. CDR3 amino acids: CASSLVTGPAGEQYF. The CDR3 DNA sequence: TGCGCCAGCAGCTTAGTTACAGGTCCGGCCGGCGAGCAGTACTTC.

This chain joins TRBV2 and TRBJ2-7; 10 bases are a match to TRBD2. Losses at the gene ends were 6 bases for V and 6 bases for J; bases not matched to a gene: 8. The length of the CDR3 is 14 residues. CDR1 SNHLY and CDR2 FYNNEI come from the germline V gene. The CDR3 nucleotides are TGTGCCAGCAGACCTACTAGCGGGATTTCCGAGCAGTACTTC. It specifies CASRPTSGISEQYF.

The CDR3, as DNA: TGTGCCACCAGTGATTTTAATGAGCAGTTCTTC. Protein product: CATSDFNEQFF. This chain joins TRBV24-1 and TRBJ2-1; D is ambiguous. CDR1 and CDR2 (germline): KGHDR, SFDVKD. This CDR3 region has 11 residues. Trimming shortened V by 1 base and J by 7 bases, and 1 base separated the two germline ends.

This clonotype appeared a single time. The chain carries TRBV5-1 and TRBJ1-1; tentative D call: TRBD1 (5 bases). The V end was cut by 2 bases, the J end by 1 base, with 18 bases between. Germline CDR1 and CDR2: SGHRS and YFSETQ. There are 17 residues in the CDR3. The CDR3 region has the DNA TGCGCCAGCAGCTTATGGTCGAGGGGTACAACGAACACTGAAGCTTTCTTT. Its protein product is CASSLWSRGTTNTEAFF.

The rearrangement links TRBV7-6 to TRBJ2-1; tentative D call: TRBD2 (6 bases). V was cut by 5 bases and J by 0 bases, with 14 bases left in between. The CDR3 is 16 residues long. The germline gives CDR1 SGHVS, CDR2 FNYEAQ. In nucleotides, the CDR3 is TGTGCCAGCAGCACCCAGCGGGCAAGCTCCTACAATGAGCAGTTCTTC. This sequence encodes CASSTQRASSYNEQFF.

This rearrangement joins TRBV2 to TRBJ2-3; 7 bases line up with TRBD1. Losses at the gene ends were 6 bases for V and 5 bases for J; bases not matched to a gene: 8. The germline gives CDR1 SNHLY, CDR2 FYNNEI. The CDR3 has 14 amino acids. The CDR3 DNA is TGTGCCAGCAGGAGACAGGGCCAGATAGATACGCAGTATTTT. Amino acid sequence: CASRRQGQIDTQYF.

The chain links TRBV7-9 to TRBJ2-7, with 7 positions matching TRBD1. V shed 4 bases, J shed 2 bases, and the junction held 5 bases outside the gene matches. The germline gives CDR1 SEHNR, CDR2 FQNEAQ (reference sequence). The CDR3 is 14 amino acids. This chain's CDR3 is CASSYQTGTYEQYF. The CDR3 DNA reads as TGTGCCAGCAGCTACCAGACAGGGACCTACGAGCAGTACTTC.

The rearrangement joins TRBV11-2 to TRBJ2-1; 7 nucleotides agree with TRBD2. CDR1 and CDR2 from the germline V gene are SGHAT and FQNNGV. The CDR3 has 16 amino acids. The V and J ends lost 6 bases and 0 bases, in that order; junction bases with no gene match: 8. The CDR3 region is CASSPGRRSSYNEQFF. The CDR3 region has the DNA TGTGCCAGCAGTCCCGGGAGGCGGAGCTCCTACAATGAGCAGTTCTTC.

This clonotype was picked up a small number of times. The CDR3 loop reads CASSSRVTINQPQHF. As DNA, the CDR3 is TGTGCCAGTAGTTCCCGGGTGACGATCAATCAGCCCCAGCATTTT. V and J are TRBV19 and TRBJ1-5, with D uncertain. CDR1 is LNHDA, CDR2 SQIVND, per germline (reference sequence). V was trimmed by 5 bases and J by 3 bases, leaving 14 bases between them. This CDR3 has 15 amino acids.

This clonotype has more than one count but fewer than ten. The V call is TRBV18, the J call TRBJ2-5, with D possibly matching TRBD1 (5 bases). Germline CDR1 is KGHSH and CDR2 is LQKENI. Trimming cost V 4 bases and J 4 bases, with 19 bases left between them. This CDR3 has 16 residues. CDR3 residues: CASSRETASHRETQYF. The CDR3 DNA sequence: TGTGCCAGCTCACGAGAGACAGCGTCTCATCGAGAGACCCAGTACTTC.

This clonotype was detected only a few times. V is TRBV4-3 and J is TRBJ2-1; TRBD2 matches at 7 bases. Germline CDR1 LGHNA, CDR2 YSLEER. J gave up 3 bases and V 0 bases, and 2 bases lay outside the gene matches. CDR3 size: 15 residues. Here the CDR3 DNA reads TGCGCCAGCAGCCAAGAAAAGCGGGACTACAATGAGCAGTTCTTC. This sequence encodes CASSQEKRDYNEQFF.

This clonotype came up many times. This chain connects TRBV20-1 to TRBJ2-7; weak D call: TRBD2 (6 bases). Trimming pared 6 bases from V and 4 bases from J, leaving 13 bases between. The CDR3 has 12 residues. Per the germline V gene, CDR1 is DFQATT and CDR2 is SNEGSKA (reference sequence). The CDR3 DNA is TGCAGTGCCCAGACTAGTCGGTACGAGCAGTACTTC. Translated, it gives CSAQTSRYEQYF.

This clonotype was picked up a small number of times. The rearrangement uses TRBV24-1 and TRBJ2-1; TRBD1 matches 11 bases. Unmatched junction bases numbered 12, after V lost 3 bases and J lost 12 bases. There are 16 residues in the CDR3. The germline V gene has CDR1 KGHDR and CDR2 SFDVKD. The CDR3 DNA reads TGTGCCACCAGTGATGGACCCGGGACAGGGGGTCTTCGGCAGTTCTTC. The encoded protein is CATSDGPGTGGLRQFF.

This chain joins TRBV3-1 and TRBJ2-3; D call uncertain. CDR3 length: 13 amino acids. The germline V and J ends were trimmed by 5 bases and 7 bases, with 13 bases remaining between them. In germline, CDR1 is LGHDT, CDR2 YNNKEL (reference sequence). The CDR3 region has the DNA TGTGCCAGCAGCGAAGGCGCAGTGAATACGCAGTATTTT. Protein sequence: CASSEGAVNTQYF.